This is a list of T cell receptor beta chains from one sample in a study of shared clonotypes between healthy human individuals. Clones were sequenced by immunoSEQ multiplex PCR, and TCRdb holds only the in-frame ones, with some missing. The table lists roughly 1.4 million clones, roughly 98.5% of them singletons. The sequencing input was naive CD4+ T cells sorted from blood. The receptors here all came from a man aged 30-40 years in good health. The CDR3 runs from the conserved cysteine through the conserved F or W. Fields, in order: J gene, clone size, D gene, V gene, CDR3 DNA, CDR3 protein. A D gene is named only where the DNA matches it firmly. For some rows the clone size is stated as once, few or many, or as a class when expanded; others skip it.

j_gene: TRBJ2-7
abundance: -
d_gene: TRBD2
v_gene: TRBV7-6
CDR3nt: TGTGCCAGCAGCTTAGCGGCAGGGTTAGCGGGTGACTACGAGCAGTACTTC
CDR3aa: CASSLAAGLAGDYEQYF

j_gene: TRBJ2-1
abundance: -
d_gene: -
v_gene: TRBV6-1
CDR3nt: TGTGCCAGCAGCGCGCAGTCGGGTTCCTACAATGAGCAGTTCTTC
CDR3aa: CASSAQSGSYNEQFF

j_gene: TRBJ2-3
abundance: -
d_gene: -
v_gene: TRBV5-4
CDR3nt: TGTGCCAGCAGCCTGGAGGGGGGCTGGGATACGCAGTATTTT
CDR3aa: CASSLEGGWDTQYF

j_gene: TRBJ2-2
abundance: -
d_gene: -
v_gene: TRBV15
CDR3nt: TGTGCCACCAGCAGAGGCCAGACAAACACCGGGGAGCTGTTTTTT
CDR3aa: CATSRGQTNTGELFF

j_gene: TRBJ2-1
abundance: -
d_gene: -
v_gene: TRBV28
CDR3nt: TGTGCCAGCAGTTTGGGAACCCTCTACAATGAGCAGTTCTTC
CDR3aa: CASSLGTLYNEQFF

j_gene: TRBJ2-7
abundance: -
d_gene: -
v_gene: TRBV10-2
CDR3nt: TGCGCCAGCAGGCGTCGGGAGAGCTCCTACGAGCAGTACTTC
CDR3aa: CASRRRESSYEQYF

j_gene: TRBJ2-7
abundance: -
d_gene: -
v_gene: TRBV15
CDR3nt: TGTGCCACCAGCAGAGATCTAACAGACTACGAGCAGTACTTC
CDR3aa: CATSRDLTDYEQYF

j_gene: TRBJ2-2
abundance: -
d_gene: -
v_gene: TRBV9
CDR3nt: TGTGCCAGCAGCGTAGTTGGAGGGGGTTACACCGGGGAGCTGTTTTTT
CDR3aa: CASSVVGGGYTGELFF

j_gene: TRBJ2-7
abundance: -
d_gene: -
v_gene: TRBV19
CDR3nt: TGTGCCAGTAGCGGCAGGGGGCTACCCGGGAGGGAGCAGTACTTC
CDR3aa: CASSGRGLPGREQYF

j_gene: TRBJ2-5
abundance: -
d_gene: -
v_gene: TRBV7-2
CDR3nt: TGTGCCAGCAGCCCCCGCCGGGGCGGCGATCAAGAGACCCAGTACTTC
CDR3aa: CASSPRRGGDQETQYF

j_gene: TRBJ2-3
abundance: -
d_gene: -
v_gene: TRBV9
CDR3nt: TGTGCCAGCAGCCCCCGCGGAGGGGGGGTGGATACGCAGTATTTT
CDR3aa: CASSPRGGGVDTQYF

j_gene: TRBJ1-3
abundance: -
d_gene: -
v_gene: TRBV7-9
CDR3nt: TGTGCCATATCTTCCTCGGAGGCTGGAAACACCATATATTTT
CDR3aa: CAISSSEAGNTIYF

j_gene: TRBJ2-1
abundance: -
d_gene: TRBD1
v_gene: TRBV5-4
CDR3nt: TGTGCCAGCAGAGTCCGGGACAGGGCATCGGTAGGATCCTACAATGAGCAGTTCTTC
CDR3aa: CASRVRDRASVGSYNEQFF

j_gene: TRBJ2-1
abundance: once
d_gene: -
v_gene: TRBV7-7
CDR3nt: TGTGCTAGCAGCTTATCCCAGGGCACCAATGAGCAGTTCTTC
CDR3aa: CASSLSQGTNEQFF

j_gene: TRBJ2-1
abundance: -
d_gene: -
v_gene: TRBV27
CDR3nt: TGTGCCATCGCACGGGGGGCCACCACTGTAAATGAGCAGTTCTTC
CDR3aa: CAIARGATTVNEQFF

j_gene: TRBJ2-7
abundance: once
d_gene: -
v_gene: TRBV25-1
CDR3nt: TGTGCCAGCAGTCCCCTAGGAGGTGGCAACGAGCAGTACTTC
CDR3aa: CASSPLGGGNEQYF

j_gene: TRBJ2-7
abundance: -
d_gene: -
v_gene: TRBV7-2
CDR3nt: TGTGCCAGCAGCCAGACTTCCCGCCGCGAGCAGTACTTC
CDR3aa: CASSQTSRREQYF

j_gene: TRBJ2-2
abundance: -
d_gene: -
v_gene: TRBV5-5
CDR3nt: TGTGCCAGCAGCTCCCAGTTCGCGGGAACAATGAACACCGGGGAGCTGTTTTTT
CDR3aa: CASSSQFAGTMNTGELFF

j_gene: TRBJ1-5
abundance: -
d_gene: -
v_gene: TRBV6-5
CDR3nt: TGTGCCAGCAGCCAACCGCGAGTTGGGCAGCCCCAGCATTTT
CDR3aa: CASSQPRVGQPQHF

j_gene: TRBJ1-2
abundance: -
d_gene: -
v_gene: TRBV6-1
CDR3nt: TGTGCCACTGCCCCGGGGCTGATAAACTATGGCTACACCTTC
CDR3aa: CATAPGLINYGYTF

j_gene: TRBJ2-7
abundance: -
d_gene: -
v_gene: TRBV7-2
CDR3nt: TGTGCCAGCAGTTCAGGGGGGGAGCAGTACTTC
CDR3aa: CASSSGGEQYF

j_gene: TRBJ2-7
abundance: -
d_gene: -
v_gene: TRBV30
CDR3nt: TGTGCCTGGGGTAGTCCGACTCAAACTTTC
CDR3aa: CAWGSPTQTF

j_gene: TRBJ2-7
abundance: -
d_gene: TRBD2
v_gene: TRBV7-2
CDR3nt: TGTGCCAGCAGCGGAAGAGCGGGAGGGCCGAACGAGCAGTACTTC
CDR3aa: CASSGRAGGPNEQYF

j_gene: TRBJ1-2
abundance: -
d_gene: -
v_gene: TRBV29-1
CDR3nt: TGCAGCGCCAGACGGGCACGGGATGGCTACACCTTC
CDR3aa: CSARRARDGYTF

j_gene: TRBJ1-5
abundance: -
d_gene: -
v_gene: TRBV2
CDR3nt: TGTGCCAGCAGTCCCGTGGAGCGGGGACGGGGGCCCCAGCATTTT
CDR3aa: CASSPVERGRGPQHF

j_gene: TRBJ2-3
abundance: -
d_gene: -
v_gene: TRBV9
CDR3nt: TGTGCCAGCAGCAAGCAACAGGGGACTGCAATGACAGATACGCAGTATTTT
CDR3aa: CASSKQQGTAMTDTQYF

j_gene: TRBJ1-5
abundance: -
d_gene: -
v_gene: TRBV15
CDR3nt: TGTGCCACCAGCAGAGGCCCCAGGGTTCAGCCCCAGCATTTT
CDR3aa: CATSRGPRVQPQHF

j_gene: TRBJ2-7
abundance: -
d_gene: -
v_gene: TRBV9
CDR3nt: TGTGCCAGCAGCGGGACGGGGACTGGCGAGCAGTACTTC
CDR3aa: CASSGTGTGEQYF

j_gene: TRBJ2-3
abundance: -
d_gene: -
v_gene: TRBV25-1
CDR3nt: TGTGCCAGCAGTGAGGCAGGGCCAGGCACAGATACGCAGTATTTT
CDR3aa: CASSEAGPGTDTQYF

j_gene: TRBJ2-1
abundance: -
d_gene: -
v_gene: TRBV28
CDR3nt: TGTGCCAGCAGTTTATCCGGGTTCTCCTACAATGAGCAGTTCTTC
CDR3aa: CASSLSGFSYNEQFF

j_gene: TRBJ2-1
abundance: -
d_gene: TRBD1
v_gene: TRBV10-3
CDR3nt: TGTGCCATCAGGGAACGCCCCCCCCGGCAGGGGGACGATCACTCCTACAATGAGCAGTTCTTC
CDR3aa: CAIRERPPRQGDDHSYNEQFF

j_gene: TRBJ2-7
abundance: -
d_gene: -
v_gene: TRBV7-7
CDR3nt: TGTGCTAGCAGCGAAGGGACTGCCTACGAGCAGTACTTC
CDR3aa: CASSEGTAYEQYF

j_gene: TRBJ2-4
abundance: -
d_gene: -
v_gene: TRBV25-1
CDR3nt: TGTGCCAGCAGCGAGATATTGCCAGGGGCCAAAAACATTCAGTACTTC
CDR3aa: CASSEILPGAKNIQYF

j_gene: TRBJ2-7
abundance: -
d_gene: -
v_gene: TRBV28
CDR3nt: TGTGCCGGCGGGGGCAGGGCTTCCTACGAGCAGTACTTC
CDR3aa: CAGGGRASYEQYF

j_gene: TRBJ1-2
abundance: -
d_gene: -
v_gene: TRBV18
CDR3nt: TGTGCCAGCTCACCTCCAGAGGTGACCTATGGCTACACCTTC
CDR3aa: CASSPPEVTYGYTF

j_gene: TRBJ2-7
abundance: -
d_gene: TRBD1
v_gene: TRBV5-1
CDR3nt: TGCGCCAGCAGCTTGGTCGGCAGGGGGCTCTCATGGTACTTC
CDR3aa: CASSLVGRGLSWYF

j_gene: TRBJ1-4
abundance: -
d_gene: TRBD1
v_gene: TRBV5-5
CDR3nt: TGTGCCAGCAGCCGGGACAGGGGGGAAGAAAAACTGTTTTTT
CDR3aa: CASSRDRGEEKLFF

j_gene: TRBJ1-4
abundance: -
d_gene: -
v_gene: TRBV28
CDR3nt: TGTGCCAGCAGAAACACCCCTAATGAAAAACTGTTTTTT
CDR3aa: CASRNTPNEKLFF

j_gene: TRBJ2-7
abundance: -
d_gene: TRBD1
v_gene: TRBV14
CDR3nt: TGTGCCAGCAGCCAACCCGGACAGGGGGCTTCTCCATACGAGCAGTACTTC
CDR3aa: CASSQPGQGASPYEQYF

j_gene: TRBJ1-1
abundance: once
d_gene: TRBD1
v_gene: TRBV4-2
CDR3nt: TGTGCCAGCAGCCCAGGGGGACAGAGGAACACTGAAGCTTTCTTT
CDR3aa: CASSPGGQRNTEAFF

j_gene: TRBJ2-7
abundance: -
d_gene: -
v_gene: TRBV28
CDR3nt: TGTGCCAGCAGTGTAGGCAGGGAGGACGAGCAGTACTTC
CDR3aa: CASSVGREDEQYF

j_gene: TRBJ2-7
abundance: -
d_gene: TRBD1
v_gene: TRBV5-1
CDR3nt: TGCGCCAGCAGAATCAACCGGGACAGGGGAGGCGAGCAGTACTTC
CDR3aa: CASRINRDRGGEQYF

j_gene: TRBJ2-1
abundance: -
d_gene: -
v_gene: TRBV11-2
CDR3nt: TGTGCCAGCAGCTCCCTATACAATGAGCAGTTCTTC
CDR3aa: CASSSLYNEQFF

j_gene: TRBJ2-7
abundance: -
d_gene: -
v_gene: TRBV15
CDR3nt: TGTGCCACCAGCAGAGATCGACCCGCCTACGAGCAGTACTTC
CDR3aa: CATSRDRPAYEQYF

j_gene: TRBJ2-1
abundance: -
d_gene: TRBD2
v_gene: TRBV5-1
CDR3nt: TGCGCCAGCAGCCAAACCCCCCTAGCGGGAGGCCTTGAGCAGTTCTTC
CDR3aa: CASSQTPLAGGLEQFF

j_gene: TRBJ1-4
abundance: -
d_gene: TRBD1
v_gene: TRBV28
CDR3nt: TGTGCCAGCAGTTTATCCCTCCCTCGCAGGGGGGACGAAAAACTGTTTTTT
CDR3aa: CASSLSLPRRGDEKLFF

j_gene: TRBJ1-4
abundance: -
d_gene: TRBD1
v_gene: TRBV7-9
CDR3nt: TGTGCCAGCAGCTTAGGGGACAGTTCTAATGAAAAACTGTTTTTT
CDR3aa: CASSLGDSSNEKLFF

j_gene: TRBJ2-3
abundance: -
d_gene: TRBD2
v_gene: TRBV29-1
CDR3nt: TGCAGCGCCGGACTAGCGGGCACAGATACGCAGTATTTT
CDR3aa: CSAGLAGTDTQYF